This is a list of T cell receptor beta chains from one sample in a study of T-cell reconstitution after alpha-beta-depleted transplantation in children. TCRdb fed the PCR reads into MiXCR, producing one record per CDR3 protein. The sample includes 100,000 to 120,000 distinct CDR3 sequences, 9% to 12% of them seen just once. Sequences were derived from PBMCs from the stem cell graft donor, sampled from the stem cell graft. Receptor source: a human donor who donated a stem cell graft to a child with acute lymphoblastic leukemia. Both conserved end residues are part of each CDR3. D genes are given only for firm matches. A row's size may be missing; if present it is once, few, many or a size class.

d_gene,v_gene,len,j_gene,abundance,CDR3nt,CDR3aa
TRBD1,TRBV2,16,TRBJ1-2,many,TGTGCCAGCAGTGGGTTTCCCCAGGGGGTTTCGGATGGCTACACCTTC,CASSGFPQGVSDGYTF
TRBD2,TRBV7-2,15,TRBJ2-7,many,TGTGCCAGCAGCTTACTTCAGCGGGGGGACTACGAGCAGTACTTC,CASSLLQRGDYEQYF
TRBD1,TRBV25-1,13,TRBJ2-7,many,TGTGCCAGCAGGCCAACAGGGGCCTACGAGCAGTACTTC,CASRPTGAYEQYF
TRBD1,TRBV6-4,16,TRBJ2-2,many,TGTGCCAGCAGTGACCCGGGACAGTCGAACACCGGGGAGCTGTTTTTT,CASSDPGQSNTGELFF
NA,TRBV20-1,14,TRBJ2-7,many,TGCAGTGCTAGCACGGGGGGCCTCTCCTACGAGCAGTACTTC,CSASTGGLSYEQYF
NA,TRBV25-1,16,TRBJ2-6,many,TGTGCCAGCAGTGAATCAGGTGTTTCTGGGGCCAACGTCCTGACTTTC,CASSESGVSGANVLTF
NA,TRBV5-1,15,TRBJ2-7,many,TGCGCCAGCAGCTTAGCCCCGGACAGCTCCTACGAGCAGTACTTC,CASSLAPDSSYEQYF
TRBD1,TRBV3-1,15,TRBJ1-5,many,TGTGCCAGCAGCCAAACACAGGGGCCCAATCAGCCCCAGCATTTT,CASSQTQGPNQPQHF
NA,TRBV10-3,15,TRBJ2-7,many,TGTGCCATCACCTCAAGTATTAATTTGGCCTACGAGCAGTACTTC,CAITSSINLAYEQYF
NA,TRBV20-1,11,TRBJ1-2,many,TGCAGTGCTAGCGTGGCCTATGGCTACACCTTC,CSASVAYGYTF
NA,TRBV11-2,16,TRBJ2-1,many,TGTGCCAGCAGCTTTTCCCTTATAACGGCCACGGATGAGCAGTTCTTC,CASSFSLITATDEQFF
NA,TRBV7-6,13,TRBJ2-7,many,TGTGCCAGCAGCTCTATGGGGGACTACGAGCAGTACTTC,CASSSMGDYEQYF
TRBD2,TRBV20-1,17,TRBJ2-3,many,TGCAGTGCTCGACTAGCGGGAGGACCTCGAGGGAGAGATACGCAGTATTTT,CSARLAGGPRGRDTQYF
TRBD1,TRBV7-2,15,TRBJ1-4,many,TGTGCCAGCAGCTTATCCGGGACAGGGCAGGAAAAACTGTTTTTT,CASSLSGTGQEKLFF
TRBD2,TRBV12-3/TRBV12-4,13,TRBJ2-5,many,TGTGCCAGCCAGCGGGGGACCCAAGAGACCCAGTACTTC,CASQRGTQETQYF
NA,TRBV19,15,TRBJ1-4,many,TGTGCCACCACCGGGACTCTCATCCAAAATGAAAAACTGTTTTTT,CATTGTLIQNEKLFF
NA,TRBV5-1,14,TRBJ2-7,many,TGCGCCAGCAGCTTGGACAGGGAAACCTACGAGCAGTACTTC,CASSLDRETYEQYF
NA,TRBV20-1,11,TRBJ2-1,many,TGCAGTGCTAGAGAACGAGAGGAGCAGTTCTTC,CSAREREEQFF
NA,TRBV6-5,14,TRBJ1-1,many,TGTGCCAGCAGTTCCGGGGGCGATGACACTGAAGCTTTCTTT,CASSSGGDDTEAFF
NA,TRBV5-8,15,TRBJ1-2,many,TGTGCCAGCAGCACCGCAGAAATCCTTACCTATGGCTACACCTTC,CASSTAEILTYGYTF
NA,TRBV5-1,14,TRBJ1-1,NA,TGCGCCAGCACCGGGGGCAGCATGAACACTGAAGCTTTCTTT,CASTGGSMNTEAFF
TRBD2,TRBV28,16,TRBJ2-4,many,TGTGCCAGCAGTTTTGGGGGGGTGCTAGCCAAAAACATTCAGTACTTC,CASSFGGVLAKNIQYF
TRBD2,TRBV29-1,16,TRBJ2-1,many,TGCAGCGTTGAGGGGTCTAGCGGGGGGGTCTACAATGAGCAGTTCTTC,CSVEGSSGGVYNEQFF
NA,TRBV6-1,15,TRBJ1-5,many,TGTGCCAGCAGTGGGTGGGAAAAAGGCAATCAGCCCCAGCATTTT,CASSGWEKGNQPQHF
NA,TRBV29-1,12,TRBJ1-1,many,TGCAGCGTTGAACAGGCGAACACTGAAGCTTTCTTT,CSVEQANTEAFF
TRBD1,TRBV5-1,16,TRBJ1-6,many,TGCGCCAGCAGTCGGGACAGTTCAGCCTTAAAATCACCCCTCCACTTT,CASSRDSSALKSPLHF
TRBD2,TRBV29-1,15,TRBJ2-2,many,TGCAGCGTTTCAACTAGCGGGGGATCGGTCGGGGAGCTGTTTTTT,CSVSTSGGSVGELFF
TRBD1,TRBV5-1,16,TRBJ1-4,many,TGCGCCAGCAGCTTGAAGAACCCGGGACAGGGTGAAAAACTGTTTTTT,CASSLKNPGQGEKLFF
NA,TRBV7-9,11,TRBJ2-7,many,TGTGCCAGCAGGGGAAGCTGGGAGCAGTACTTC,CASRGSWEQYF
NA,TRBV13,13,TRBJ2-7,many,TGTGCCAGCAGCTTAGGGCCGCTTGACGAGCAGTACTTC,CASSLGPLDEQYF
NA,TRBV5-1,14,TRBJ1-2,many,TGCGCCAGCAGCATAACGGCCTCCCACTATGGCTACACCTTC,CASSITASHYGYTF
NA,TRBV28,14,TRBJ2-7,NA,TGTGCCAGCAGTTTTCCAGGCAGATACTACGAGCAGTACTTC,CASSFPGRYYEQYF
NA,TRBV5-1,17,TRBJ2-4,many,TGCGCCAGCAGCTTGGGGGAGGGGGCGAGAGCCAAAAACATTCAGTACTTC,CASSLGEGARAKNIQYF
TRBD1,TRBV6-2/TRBV6-3,13,TRBJ2-1,many,TGTGCCAGCGGCCAGGGGGCACGTAATGAGCAGTTCTTC,CASGQGARNEQFF
NA,TRBV12-2,23,TRBJ2-1,NA,TGTGCAAGTCGCTTAGCCCGCGACGTCCTAGCGGGGGAAGGTCACGGCTCCTACAATGAGCAGTTCTTC,CASRLARDVLAGEGHGSYNEQFF
TRBD2,TRBV29-1,15,TRBJ2-1,many,TGCAGCGTTGAACCCACTAGCGGGAGAAGCAATGAGCAGTTCTTC,CSVEPTSGRSNEQFF
NA,TRBV6-5,12,TRBJ1-1,many,TGTGCCAGCAGGAAAGGGAACACTGAAGCTTTCTTT,CASRKGNTEAFF